The 26 T cell receptor beta chains below were found in one sample sequenced in a study of blood T cell repertoires in COVID-19. Clones were read by immunoSEQ multiplex PCR, and TCRdb kept only the in-frame ones, dropping some. The sample has tens of thousands of clones; over 70% are singletons. Sequencing input: peripheral blood. These receptors all come from a woman in her 70s with acute or convalescent COVID-19.

The gene calls are TRBV5-1 and TRBJ1-1; no clear D gene. Germline loops: CDR1 SGHRS, CDR2 YFSETQ. V was trimmed by 7 bases and J by 1 base, leaving 14 bases between them. The CDR3 totals 14 residues. Here the CDR3 reads CASGVRGGNTEAFF. The CDR3 DNA reads as TGCGCCAGCGGGGTTCGGGGAGGGAACACTGAAGCTTTCTTT.

V is TRBV19 and J is TRBJ1-2, with 7 nucleotides matching TRBD1. With 3 bases clipped from V and 4 bases from J, the junction kept 5 bases outside the gene matches. The germline V gene encodes CDR1 LNHDA and CDR2 SQIVND (reference sequence). The CDR3 consists of 14 residues. The chain's CDR3 is CASSISGGVYGYTF. The CDR3 DNA is TGTGCCAGTAGTATCTCAGGGGGAGTCTATGGCTACACCTTC.

V is TRBV28 and J is TRBJ2-7, with 7 bases aligning to TRBD2. Germline V CDR1 and CDR2: MDHEN, SYDVKM. This CDR3 is built from 14 residues. Trimming at V came to 7 bases and at J to 3 bases, leaving 9 bases not matched to a gene. The CDR3 is CASIPRTRNYEQYF. CDR3 nucleotides: TGTGCCAGCATCCCCCGGACTAGAAACTACGAGCAGTACTTC.

The chain is built from TRBV10-1 and TRBJ2-7, with TRBD1 as a possible D gene (6 bases). This CDR3 comprises 12 residues. Per germline, CDR1 WNHNN and CDR2 SYGVQD (reference sequence). Trimming removed 6 bases from V and 6 bases from J, with 12 bases in between. CDR3 DNA: TGCGCCAGCAGGGGGGTCAGGGGCGAGCAGTACTTC. Its protein is CASRGVRGEQYF.

J is TRBJ2-2 and V is TRBV7-3; D not certain. There are 15 residues in the CDR3. CDR1 is SGHTA and CDR2 is FQGTGA in the germline V gene. V lost 2 bases, J lost 7 bases, and 14 bases lay in between. The CDR3 region is CASSLYSGLVGELFF. DNA for the CDR3: TGTGCCAGCAGCTTATATTCCGGTCTGGTCGGGGAGCTGTTTTTT.

In its sample, this clone was seen a few times. As DNA, the CDR3 is TGCGCCAGCAGCTTGGGGGGGCCATCCTATGGCTACACCTTC. This translates into CASSLGGPSYGYTF. The genes are TRBV5-1 and TRBJ1-2, with D maybe TRBD1 (6 bases). V dropped 0 bases and J dropped 4 bases, with 10 bases sitting between them. Germline V CDR1 and CDR2: SGHRS, YFSETQ. The CDR3 is 14 amino acids.

The chain recombines TRBV19 with TRBJ2-7; 9 bases are a match to TRBD1. J was trimmed by 6 bases and V by 4 bases; bases with no gene match: 10. The V gene's germline CDR1 is LNHDA and CDR2 SQIVND (reference sequence). There are 15 residues in the CDR3. Here the CDR3 DNA reads TGTGCCAGTAGTAAGGTGGGGACAGGGTGGACCGAGCAGTACTTC. It specifies CASSKVGTGWTEQYF. Together with reference TRBV19 and TRBJ2-7, the CDR3 gives the full variable domain: DGGITQSPKYLFRKEGQNVTLSCEQNLNHDAMYWYRQDPGQGLRLIYYSQIVNDFQKGDIAEGYSVSREKKESFPLTVTSAQKNPTAFYLCASSKVGTGWTEQYFGPGTRLTVT.

V usage is TRBV19 and J usage is TRBJ2-1; 9 bases line up with TRBD1. CDR1 and CDR2 from the germline V gene are LNHDA and SQIVND (reference sequence). The CDR3 is 15 amino acids. V was clipped by 5 bases and J by 4 bases; unmatched bases: 6. The CDR3 loop is CASSPLTGGYNEQFF. CDR3 nucleotide sequence: TGTGCCAGTAGTCCCCTGACAGGGGGTTACAATGAGCAGTTCTTC.

This clone has a handful of counts. The CDR3 nucleotides are TGTGCCAGCAGTTGGCCGGGACAGGGGGCGCGAGGCTACACCTTC. Protein sequence: CASSWPGQGARGYTF. The chain uses TRBV6-5 and TRBJ1-2; 12 bases are shared with TRBD1. This CDR3 region has 15 residues. The junction had 8 bases not matched to a gene; V was cut back by 4 bases and J by 8 bases. In germline, CDR1 is MNHEY, CDR2 SVGAGI.

This sequence joins TRBV2 and TRBJ2-4; 7 nucleotides align to TRBD2. Trimming cost V 3 bases and J 4 bases; bases outside gene matches: 6. The CDR3 loop spans 15 amino acids. CDR1 is SNHLY, CDR2 FYNNEI, per germline. CDR3 in DNA: TGTGCCAGCAGTGACCTCACTAGCGCTAAAAACATTCAGTACTTC. Translation gives CASSDLTSAKNIQYF.

The chain recombines TRBV11-2 with TRBJ1-6; 9 bases match TRBD1. After removal of 5 bases from V and 8 bases from J, the junction contained 4 bases not matched to a gene. Germline values: CDR1 SGHAT, CDR2 FQNNGV. This CDR3 has 14 amino acids. The CDR3 here is CASSPGTGYSPLHF. The CDR3 DNA sequence: TGTGCCAGCAGCCCCGGGACAGGGTATTCACCCCTCCACTTT.

This clone was seen only a few times. CDR3 sequence: CASSYGRTDTQYF. For the CDR3, the DNA is TGTGCCAGCAGTTACGGGAGGACAGATACGCAGTATTTT. This chain connects TRBV6-6 to TRBJ2-3, with D possibly TRBD2 on 6 matching bases. The V gene's germline CDR1 is MNHNY and CDR2 SVGAGI (reference sequence). CDR3 length: 13 amino acids. Trimming stripped 2 bases from V and 3 bases from J, with 6 bases between.

This clone has more than one count but fewer than ten. V gene TRBV2 combines with J gene TRBJ1-5; 7 bases fit TRBD1. The CDR3 covers 13 residues. The germline V gene encodes CDR1 SNHLY and CDR2 FYNNEI. The V and J ends lost 8 bases and 1 base, in that order; junction bases with no gene match: 2. The CDR3 DNA sequence: TGTGCCAGCCAGGGGGGAAGCAATCAGCCCCAGCATTTT. Its protein is CASQGGSNQPQHF.

The rearrangement links TRBV4-2 to TRBJ1-1; 7 bases fit TRBD1. Trimming took 6 bases from V and 7 from J; bases not matched to a gene: 5. This CDR3 has 12 amino acids. The germline V gene encodes CDR1 LGHNA and CDR2 YNFKEQ. CDR3 loop: CASSEGQFEAFF. In DNA, the CDR3 is TGTGCCAGCAGTGAGGGACAGTTTGAAGCTTTCTTT.

The rearrangement joins TRBV29-1 to TRBJ2-1; 8 bases are a match to TRBD2. Per germline, CDR1 SQVTM and CDR2 ANQGSEA. V lost 6 bases and J lost 9; bases outside the gene matches: 10. CDR3 length: 13 residues. The CDR3 DNA reads TGCAGCGTCCTAGGACTAGCCCTCAGTGAGCAGTTCTTC. It specifies CSVLGLALSEQFF.

As to this clone: Other DNA sequences in this sample translate to the same CDR3. This rearrangement joins TRBV9 to TRBJ1-1; a weak D match, TRBD1 (6 bases). The CDR3 loop spans 14 amino acids. Germline CDR1 reads SGDLS; CDR2 reads YYNGEE. V lost 3 bases and J 0 bases, leaving 9 bases between the germline ends. CDR3 region: CASSEGHLNTEAFF. The CDR3 DNA sequence: TGTGCCAGCAGCGAGGGACACTTGAACACTGAAGCTTTCTTT.

V gene TRBV7-2 combines with J gene TRBJ2-1, with TRBD2 matching over 7 bases. V lost 5 bases, J lost 8 bases, and 9 bases stayed unmatched. This CDR3 has 14 amino acids. Germline CDR1 reads SGHTA; CDR2 reads FQGNSA. The CDR3 is CASSPGGPGDEQFF. For the CDR3, the DNA is TGTGCCAGCAGCCCGGGGGGTCCAGGCGATGAGCAGTTCTTC.

The chain is built from TRBV6-5 and TRBJ2-3, with TRBD2 identical over 12 bases. The CDR3 loop spans 15 amino acids. Germline V gene sequence: CDR1 MNHEY, CDR2 SVGAGI. Trimming at V came to 5 bases and at J to 2 bases, leaving 2 bases not matched to a gene. The CDR3 DNA reads as TGTGCCAGCAGTCTAGCGGGAGGGTTCACAGATACGCAGTATTTT. Translation: CASSLAGGFTDTQYF.

This chain joins TRBV7-2 and TRBJ1-2; D is ambiguous. Trimming removed 2 bases at V and 12 bases at J, with 16 bases between. The CDR3 is 13 amino acids. Germline lookup yields CDR1 SGHTA and CDR2 FQGNSA. The CDR3 is CASSLMAGHQDTF. CDR3 bases: TGTGCCAGCAGCTTAATGGCAGGTCATCAGGACACCTTC.

The V and J genes are TRBV9 and TRBJ2-7; 9 bases map to TRBD1. This CDR3 spans 15 amino acids. J was trimmed by 3 bases and V by 4 bases; bases with no gene match: 8. Per germline, CDR1 SGDLS and CDR2 YYNGEE. The CDR3 nucleotides are TGTGCCAGCAGCTCTGGGGACAGGGTGGTCTACGAGCAGTACTTC. Protein product: CASSSGDRVVYEQYF.

This clone has at least ten counts. The chain has TRBV20-1 and TRBJ2-6; tentative D call: TRBD1 (6 bases). Germline CDR1 DFQATT, CDR2 SNEGSKA (reference sequence). This CDR3 is 15 amino acids long. Trimming left V 3 bases short and J 1 base short, with 10 bases between. CDR3 protein: CSASPTGSGANVLTF. In nucleotides, the CDR3 is TGCAGTGCTAGTCCCACAGGGTCTGGGGCCAACGTCCTGACTTTC.

This chain joins TRBV11-1 and TRBJ2-3; tentatively, D is TRBD1 (6 bases). The V gene's germline CDR1 is SGHAT and CDR2 FQDESV (reference sequence). This CDR3 is 15 amino acids long. V was trimmed by 3 bases and J by 3 bases, leaving 13 bases between them. CDR3 in DNA: TGTGCCAGCAGCTTTGATGGCAGGGGAACAGATACGCAGTATTTT. Residues: CASSFDGRGTDTQYF.

The rearrangement uses TRBV27 and TRBJ1-1, with TRBD1 matching over 8 bases. Germline V lookup: CDR1 MNHEY, CDR2 SMNVEV (reference sequence). This CDR3 is 12 amino acids long. Trimming at V came to 6 bases and at J to 7 bases, leaving 4 bases not matched to a gene. For the CDR3, the DNA is TGTGCCAGCAGAACAGGGGGACATGAAGCTTTCTTT. This encodes CASRTGGHEAFF.

The chain joins TRBV5-1 to TRBJ1-1, with TRBD1 matching 9 bases. This CDR3 contains 17 residues. V gave up 0 bases and J gave up 0 bases; unmatched junction bases: 6. Germline CDR1 reads SGHRS; CDR2 reads YFSETQ. The CDR3 DNA reads TGCGCCAGCAGCTTGGGGAGGGACAGGGTTTTGAACACTGAAGCTTTCTTT. This encodes CASSLGRDRVLNTEAFF.

CDR3 protein: CASSVDRNSEAFF. The CDR3 DNA follows: TGCGCCAGCAGCGTAGACAGAAACTCTGAAGCTTTCTTT. V gene TRBV5-1 combines with J gene TRBJ1-1, with a possible D match to TRBD1 (5 bases). Germline-derived CDR1 and CDR2 are SGHRS and YFSETQ. The ends were cut back, 4 bases at V and 6 bases at J, with 13 bases in the middle. The CDR3 has 13 amino acids.

The chain joins TRBV3-1 (or the pseudogene TRBV3-2) to TRBJ1-5, with D possibly TRBD1 on 5 matching bases. V was shortened by 2 bases and J by 7 bases, with 15 bases between the two germline ends. Germline values: CDR1 LGHDT, CDR2 YNNKEL (reference sequence). This CDR3 spans 15 amino acids. The CDR3 coding sequence is TGTGCCAGCAGCCAAAGGTTGCAGGGTGGACAGCCCCAGCATTTT. It yields the protein CASSQRLQGGQPQHF.